This T cell receptor beta chain was recorded in a study of tumor-infiltrating lymphocytes in primary liver carcinoma. Across the study: Those enrolled were patients of both sexes, who were aged 30 to 69 years.

In regard to this clonotype: The germline gene is not matched at one end of the junction; a read error may be the cause.

This CDR3 has 13 residues. Looked up from germline, CDR1 is LGHNA and CDR2 is YNFKEQ. For blood RNA, unsorted whole blood served as the source, and germline DNA was extracted too. What was collected before surgery was 3.5 to 4 milliliters of peripheral blood. Synthesis of TCR beta cDNA was carried out from 500 ng total RNA with a constant-region primer. Generation of the TCR beta libraries relied on three nested multiplex PCR rounds using slightly modified ARM-PCR. Amplification in the first two PCR rounds was performed using TRBV1-TRBV30 forward primers and a C-beta reverse primer for approximately 10 cycles each. Using its own MiXCR run on the multiplex PCR reads, TCRdb lists one record per CDR3 protein. The sample lists 300,000 to 400,000 distinct CDR3 sequences, less than 75% seen once, with under 8% in the top ten.

The chain has TRBV4-2 and TRBJ2-5; weak D call: TRBD1 (6 bases). The sample taken for sequencing was peripheral blood. The clonotype comes from a middle-aged man with primary liver carcinoma and hepatitis B virus infection. CDR3 DNA sequence: TGTGCCAGCAGCGTAGGGGGTGGGGAGACCCAATACTTC. Translating gives CASSVGGGETQYF.